The clone carrying this T cell receptor (beta chain) was detected a few times. The antigen is undetermined. Via MiXCR, TCRdb re-called the 5' RACE reads, giving one row per CDR3 protein. The sample records roughly 240,000 distinct CDR3 sequences, approximately 15% being singletons. From germline, CDR1 is MNHEY and CDR2 SVGEGT. V dropped 6 bases and J dropped 3; count of bases not matched to a gene: 10. This CDR3 comprises 15 residues. This sample is part of a study of T-cell memory formation after mild COVID-19. Turning to the study itself: TCR clusters were largely donor specific.

General observations from the study: Largely, contracting CD4+ clones fell within CM and EM, and contracting CD8+ clones within EMRA.

The genes are TRBV6-2 or TRBV6-3 and TRBJ2-7; TRBD1 aligns across 8 bases. The sequencing input was PBMCs or a T cell subset sorted from them (not recorded which). This receptor was taken from an adult woman who had mild COVID-19 (a few samples of this study predate the infection). Cell type and time point are not known. CDR3 region: CASSPPGTGFYEQYF. DNA for the CDR3: TGTGCCAGCAGCCCCCCCGGGACAGGCTTCTACGAGCAGTACTTC.